The source of this TCR beta chain is a study of T cells in Graves' hyperthyroidism and ophthalmopathy. On the study more broadly: At the time of initial diagnosis and before any treatment, peripheral blood was collected.

Regions amplified from RNA transcripts were the TCR beta CDR3 regions. HTBI primers were used for first-round RT-PCR of the TCR CDR3. One entry per CDR3 protein results from TCRdb running MiXCR on the multiplex PCR reads. Here the sample spans under 350,000 distinct CDR3 sequences, roughly 23% being singletons. This clonotype has ten or more counts. No antigen is known for it. Germline V gene data show CDR1 as DFQATT and CDR2 as SNEGSKA (reference sequence). The CDR3 runs to 15 residues. With 1 base removed from V and 9 bases from J, the gap between germline ends came to 22 bases. Study results and caveats: Stable hyperthyroidism was told apart from ophthalmopathy by a model built on 13 V-J features.

Sequencing was performed on blood. The origin of this receptor is a woman aged 50 to 60 with Graves' hyperthyroidism. This chain links TRBV20-1 with TRBJ2-7; maybe TRBD1 (5 bases). CDR3 sequence (DNA): TGCAGTGCTAGAGGCATTCGGGCAGGGAAAGACGGGCAGTACTTC. Translation gives CSARGIRAGKDGQYF.